The entry that follows covers one T cell receptor beta chain sequence. This record belongs to a study of blood T cell repertoires in COVID-19. Between the trimmed V and J ends, which lost 2 bases and 3 bases, there was a span of 10 bases. The germline gives CDR1 SGHAT, CDR2 FQNNGV. The CDR3 extends over 14 amino acids. TCRdb's copy holds only in-frame clones and misses some; the assay was immunoSEQ multiplex PCR. The sample contains approximately 15,000 clones, approximately 78% of which appear only once. The sequence was collected from a man between 60 and 70 years old with active or convalescent COVID-19. The chain is built from TRBV11-2 and TRBJ2-5; TRBD1 might be the D (6 bases). Sample: peripheral blood. The CDR3 sequence: CASSLQGTKETQYF. The CDR3 DNA is TGTGCCAGCAGCTTACAGGGGACCAAAGAGACCCAGTACTTC.